This T cell receptor (beta chain) was identified in a study of CD8+ T cells in alopecia areata. Study conclusions and caveats: In scalp, tofacitinib significantly decreased clonality and expanded CD8+ clones among the top 100.

Concerning this clone itself: As yet, its antigen is unknown.

As the sequencing template, cDNA was produced by extracting RNA and reverse transcribing it. This table comes from immunoSEQ multiplex PCR, and its TCRdb copy is limited to in-frame clones, with some not included. Of 200,000 or so clones listed, roughly 64% are singletons. The treatment here: oral pan-JAK inhibitor, 5-10 mg twice daily. This sequence originates from a human donor with alopecia areata. The sequences come from CD4+ T cells sorted from blood, collected at week 24, from a patient treated with tofacitinib.

Here the CDR3 reads CATSRDQENGYTF. The CDR3 DNA reads as TGTGCCACCAGCAGAGATCAAGAGAATGGCTACACCTTC. This chain connects TRBV15 to TRBJ1-2; D is unresolved. This CDR3 is 13 amino acids long. Germline CDR1 is LNHNV and CDR2 is YYDKDF (reference sequence). Trimming took 0 bases from V and 6 from J, leaving 8 bases between them.